The clone carrying this T cell receptor beta chain was counted at least ten times. Its antigen remains unknown. The sample comes from a study of breast tumors, draining lymph nodes, adjacent tissues. Study-level results: Findings are consistent with lymph node origin and intratumoral expansion of most tumor T cells. Tumor repertoires ranked between lymph nodes and nontumor tissue in diversity, with V and J gene preferences. Luminal-like breast cancer showed significantly higher tumor–nontumor repertoire similarity than basal-like.

Samples came from axillary lymph nodes draining the breast cancer. From the multiplex PCR reads, TCRdb called clonotypes with MiXCR, one entry per CDR3 protein. The repertoire holds around 100,000 distinct CDR3 sequences, with roughly 20% as singletons. With 5 bases clipped from V and 2 bases from J, the junction kept 8 bases outside the gene matches. Germline-derived CDR1 and CDR2 are SEHNR and FQNEAQ (reference sequence). This CDR3 contains 15 residues. The source is a female donor with breast cancer. Some clones in this sample may be carry-over from other donors' samples. Sequenced input: axillary lymph node tissue. This sequence joins TRBV7-9 and TRBJ1-2, with 7 bases identical to TRBD1. CDR3 in amino acids: CASSPVGQENYGYTF. Written as DNA, the CDR3 is TGTGCCAGCAGCCCGGTAGGACAGGAAAACTATGGCTACACCTTC.